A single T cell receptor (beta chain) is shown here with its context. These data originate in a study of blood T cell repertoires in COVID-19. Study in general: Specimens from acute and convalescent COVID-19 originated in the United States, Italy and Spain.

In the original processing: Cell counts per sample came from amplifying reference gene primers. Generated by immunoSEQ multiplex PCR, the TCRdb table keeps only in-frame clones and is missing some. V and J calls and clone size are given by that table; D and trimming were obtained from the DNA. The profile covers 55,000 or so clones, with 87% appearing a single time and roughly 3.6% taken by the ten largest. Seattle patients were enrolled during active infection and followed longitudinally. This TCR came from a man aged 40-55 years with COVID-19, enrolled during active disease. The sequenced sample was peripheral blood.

This CDR3 reads CASSYKGYEQYF. The CDR3 DNA is TGTGCCAGCAGTTACAAGGGGTACGAGCAGTACTTC. V gene TRBV6-5 combines with J gene TRBJ2-7, with TRBD1 as a possible D gene (5 bases). Germline-derived CDR1 and CDR2 are MNHEY and SVGAGI. The V gene lost 2 bases and the J gene lost 4 bases, with 6 bases spanning the gap. The CDR3 has 12 amino acids.